This TCR beta chain was sequenced in a study of CD8+ T cells in alopecia areata. For the study at large: The drug, tofacitinib, lasted 6 to 18 months, followed by 6 months off drug.

Between the trimmed V and J ends, which lost 5 bases and 7 bases, there was a span of 18 bases. In germline, CDR1 is SQVTM, CDR2 ANQGSEA. CDR3 length: 14 residues. Samples from alopecia areata patients were lesional scalp punch biopsies and peripheral blood. Extracted RNA was reverse transcribed, and the resulting cDNA served as sequencing template. Sequenced by immunoSEQ multiplex PCR; TCRdb stores in-frame clones only, minus some. This table has roughly 120,000 clones, around two fifths appearing once. In its sample, this clone was seen a few times. The V call is TRBV29-1, the J call TRBJ2-1; D perhaps matches TRBD1 (6 bases). The sample comprised CD4+ T cells sorted from blood. The origin of this receptor is a human donor with alopecia areata. In DNA form, the CDR3 reads TGCAGCGTTACAGGGATCCTAAGTCTTAATGAGCAGTTCTTC. Translated: CSVTGILSLNEQFF.